This TCR beta chain appears in the sequencing data of a study of Ad26.COV2.S vaccination and SARS-CoV-2 variants. The data were produced by immunoSEQ multiplex PCR, yet TCRdb's version contains in-frame clones alone and is incomplete. Of approximately 420,000 clones in the sample, more than 85% are singletons; the top ten hold 3.5%. The CDR3 is 15 residues long. The germline CDR1 and CDR2 sequences are LGHNA and YSLEER. The junction had 10 bases not matched to a gene; V was cut back by 5 bases and J by 5 bases. The treatment was: over 15 received Ad26.COV2.S at low or high dose, single or two shots; 5 received placebo; per-sample allocation not given. Following the first vaccine or placebo injection, samples were taken on day 63.

This chain connects TRBV4-3 to TRBJ1-1, with 8 bases aligning to TRBD1. This TCR derives from a person aged 18-60 years who received the Ad26.COV2.S COVID-19 vaccine or a placebo. This specimen was peripheral blood, taken in a trial of Ad26.COV2.S vaccine versus placebo. The CDR3 DNA follows: TGCGCCAGCAGCTCATGGACAGGGAGGGAAACTGAAGCTTTCTTT. Translated: CASSSWTGRETEAFF.